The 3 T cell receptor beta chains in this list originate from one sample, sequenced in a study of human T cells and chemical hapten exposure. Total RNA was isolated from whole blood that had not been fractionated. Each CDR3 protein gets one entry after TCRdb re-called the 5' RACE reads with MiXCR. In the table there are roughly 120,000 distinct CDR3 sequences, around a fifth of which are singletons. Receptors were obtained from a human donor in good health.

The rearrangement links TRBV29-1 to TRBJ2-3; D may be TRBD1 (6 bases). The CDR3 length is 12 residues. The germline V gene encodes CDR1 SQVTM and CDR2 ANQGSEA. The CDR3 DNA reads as TGCATCGCCGACAGGTTCACAGATACGCAGTATTTT. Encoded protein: CIADRFTDTQYF.

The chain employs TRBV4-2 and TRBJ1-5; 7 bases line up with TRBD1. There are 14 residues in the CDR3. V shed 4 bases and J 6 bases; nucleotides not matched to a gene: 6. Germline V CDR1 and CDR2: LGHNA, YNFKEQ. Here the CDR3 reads CASSLTGAGQPQHF. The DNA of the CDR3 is TGTGCCAGCAGCCTCACAGGGGCGGGTCAGCCCCAGCATTTT.

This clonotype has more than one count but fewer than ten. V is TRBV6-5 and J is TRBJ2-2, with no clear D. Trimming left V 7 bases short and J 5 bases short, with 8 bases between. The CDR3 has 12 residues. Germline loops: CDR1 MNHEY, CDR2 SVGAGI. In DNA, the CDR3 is TGTGCCAGCACTACTTCGACCGGGGAGCTGTTTTTT. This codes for CASTTSTGELFF.